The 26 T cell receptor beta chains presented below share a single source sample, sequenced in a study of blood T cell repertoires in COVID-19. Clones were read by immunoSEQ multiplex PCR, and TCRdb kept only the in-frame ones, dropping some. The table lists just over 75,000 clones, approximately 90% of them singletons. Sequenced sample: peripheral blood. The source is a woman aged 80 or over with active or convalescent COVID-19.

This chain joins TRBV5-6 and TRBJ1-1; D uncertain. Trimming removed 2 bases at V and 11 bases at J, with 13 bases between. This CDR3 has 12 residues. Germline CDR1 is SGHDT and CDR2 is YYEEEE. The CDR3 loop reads CASSFVEGAAFF. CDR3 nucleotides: TGTGCCAGCAGCTTTGTTGAGGGCGCGGCTTTCTTT.

DNA for the CDR3: TGTGCCAGCAGTGAAGCGAGGGGACTAGCGGGATGGGGTGAGCAGTTCTTC. Translated: CASSEARGLAGWGEQFF. The chain links TRBV6-1 to TRBJ2-1; 13 nucleotides agree with TRBD2. V was pared by 0 bases and J by 9 bases, with 8 bases of the junction left unmatched. The CDR3 loop spans 17 amino acids. Germline V lookup: CDR1 MNHNS, CDR2 SASEGT.

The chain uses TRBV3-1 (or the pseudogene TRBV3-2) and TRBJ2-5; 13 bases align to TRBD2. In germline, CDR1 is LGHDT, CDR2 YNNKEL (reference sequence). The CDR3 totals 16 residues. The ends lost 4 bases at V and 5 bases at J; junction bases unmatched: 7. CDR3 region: CASSLEGLAGRETQYF. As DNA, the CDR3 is TGTGCCAGCAGCCTAGAGGGACTAGCGGGGCGGGAGACCCAGTACTTC.

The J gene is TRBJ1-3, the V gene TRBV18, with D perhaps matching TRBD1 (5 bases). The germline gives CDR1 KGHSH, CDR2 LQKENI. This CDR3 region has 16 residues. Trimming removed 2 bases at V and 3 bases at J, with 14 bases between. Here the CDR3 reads CASSPAQGLIGNTIYF. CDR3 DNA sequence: TGTGCCAGCTCACCAGCCCAGGGCCTAATTGGAAACACCATATATTTT.

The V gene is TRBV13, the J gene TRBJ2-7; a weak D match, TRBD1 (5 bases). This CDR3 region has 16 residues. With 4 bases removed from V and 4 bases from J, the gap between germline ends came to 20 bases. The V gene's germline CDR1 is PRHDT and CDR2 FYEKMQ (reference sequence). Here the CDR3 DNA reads TGTGCCAGCAGCTCCCGTGGGAAAGGGGCCAGATACGAGCAGTACTTC. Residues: CASSSRGKGARYEQYF.

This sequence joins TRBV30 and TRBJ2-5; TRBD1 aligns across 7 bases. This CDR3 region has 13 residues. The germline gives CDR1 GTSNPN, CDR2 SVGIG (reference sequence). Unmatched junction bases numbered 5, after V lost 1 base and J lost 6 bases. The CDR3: CAWSGTGKKTQYF. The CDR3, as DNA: TGTGCCTGGAGTGGGACAGGCAAGAAGACCCAGTACTTC.

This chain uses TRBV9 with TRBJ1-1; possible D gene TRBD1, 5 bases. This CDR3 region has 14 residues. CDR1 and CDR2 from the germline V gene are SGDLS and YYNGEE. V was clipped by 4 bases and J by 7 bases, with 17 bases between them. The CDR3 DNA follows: TGTGCCAGCAGCCCTCCAGGGACTCGTGGTGAAGCTTTCTTT. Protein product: CASSPPGTRGEAFF.

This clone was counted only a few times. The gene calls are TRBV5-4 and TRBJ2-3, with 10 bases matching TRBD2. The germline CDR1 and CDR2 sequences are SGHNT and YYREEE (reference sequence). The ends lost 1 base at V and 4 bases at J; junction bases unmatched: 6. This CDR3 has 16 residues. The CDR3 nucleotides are TGTGCCAGCAGCTTGAAGCGGGGGGGCCTCCCAGATACGCAGTATTTT. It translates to CASSLKRGGLPDTQYF.

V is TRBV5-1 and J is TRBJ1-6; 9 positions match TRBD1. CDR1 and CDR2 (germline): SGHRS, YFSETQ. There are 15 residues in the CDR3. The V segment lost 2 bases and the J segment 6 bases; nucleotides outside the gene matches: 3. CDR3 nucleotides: TGCGCCAGCAGCTTAAAACAGGGGGCTAATTCACCCCTCCACTTT. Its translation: CASSLKQGANSPLHF.

The CDR3, as DNA: TGTGCCAGCAGTCCGACAGGGCGTGGAGGCTATGGCTACACCTTC. Its translation: CASSPTGRGGYGYTF. The chain uses TRBV6-5 and TRBJ1-2; 7 bases agree with TRBD1. The germline gives CDR1 MNHEY, CDR2 SVGAGI. V dropped 5 bases and J dropped 4; count of bases not matched to a gene: 10. The length of the CDR3 is 15 residues.

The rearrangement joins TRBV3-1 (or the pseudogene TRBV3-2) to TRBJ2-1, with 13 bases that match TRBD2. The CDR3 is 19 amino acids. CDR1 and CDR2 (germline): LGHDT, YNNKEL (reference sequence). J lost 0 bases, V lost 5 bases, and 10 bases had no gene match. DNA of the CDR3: TGTGCCAGCAGCGGACGGACTAGCGGGGGCCCCAGCTCCTACAATGAGCAGTTCTTC. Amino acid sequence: CASSGRTSGGPSSYNEQFF.

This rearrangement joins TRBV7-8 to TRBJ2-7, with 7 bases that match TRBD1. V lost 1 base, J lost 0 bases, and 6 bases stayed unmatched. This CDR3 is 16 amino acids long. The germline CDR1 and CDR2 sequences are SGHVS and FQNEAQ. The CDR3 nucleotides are TGTGCCAGCAGCTTAGGATCGGCAGGGGGCTCCTACGAGCAGTACTTC. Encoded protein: CASSLGSAGGSYEQYF.

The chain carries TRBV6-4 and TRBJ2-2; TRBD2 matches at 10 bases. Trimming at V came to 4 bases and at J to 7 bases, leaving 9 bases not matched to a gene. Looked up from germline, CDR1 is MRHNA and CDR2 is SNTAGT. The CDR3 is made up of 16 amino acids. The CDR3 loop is CASSARQAGGDGELFF. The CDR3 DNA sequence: TGTGCCAGCAGTGCCCGCCAAGCGGGAGGGGACGGGGAGCTGTTTTTT.

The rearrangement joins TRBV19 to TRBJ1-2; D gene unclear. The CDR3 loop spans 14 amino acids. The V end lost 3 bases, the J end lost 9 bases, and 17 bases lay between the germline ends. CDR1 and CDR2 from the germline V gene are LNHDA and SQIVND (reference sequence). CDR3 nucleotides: TGTGCCAGTAGTATGCCCGGGAGCGCCGTAAGCTACACCTTC. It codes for CASSMPGSAVSYTF.

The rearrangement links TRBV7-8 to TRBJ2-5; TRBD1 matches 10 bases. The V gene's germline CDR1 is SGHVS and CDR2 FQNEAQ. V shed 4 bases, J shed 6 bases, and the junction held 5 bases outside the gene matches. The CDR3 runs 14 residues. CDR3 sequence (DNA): TGTGCCAGCAGCTGGGGGACAGGGGTAAAGACCCAGTACTTC. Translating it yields CASSWGTGVKTQYF.

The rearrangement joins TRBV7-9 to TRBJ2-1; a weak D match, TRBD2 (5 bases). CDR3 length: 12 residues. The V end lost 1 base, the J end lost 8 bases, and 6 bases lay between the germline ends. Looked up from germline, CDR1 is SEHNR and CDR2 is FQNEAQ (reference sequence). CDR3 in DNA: TGTGCCAGCAGCTTAGGAGGGTATGAGCAGTTCTTC. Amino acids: CASSLGGYEQFF.

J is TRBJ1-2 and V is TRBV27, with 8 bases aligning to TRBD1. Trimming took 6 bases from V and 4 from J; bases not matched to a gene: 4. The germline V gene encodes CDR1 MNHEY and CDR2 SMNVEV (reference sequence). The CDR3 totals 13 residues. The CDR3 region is CASRPTGGYGYTF. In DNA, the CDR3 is TGTGCCAGCAGGCCAACAGGGGGCTATGGCTACACCTTC.

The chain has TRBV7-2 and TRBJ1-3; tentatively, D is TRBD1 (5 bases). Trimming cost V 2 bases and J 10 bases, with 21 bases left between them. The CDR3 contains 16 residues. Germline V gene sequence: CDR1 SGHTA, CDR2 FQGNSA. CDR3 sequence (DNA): TGTGCCAGCAGCTTATCGGCCCGTGGAGGGGTTGGGACCATATATTTT. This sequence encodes CASSLSARGGVGTIYF.

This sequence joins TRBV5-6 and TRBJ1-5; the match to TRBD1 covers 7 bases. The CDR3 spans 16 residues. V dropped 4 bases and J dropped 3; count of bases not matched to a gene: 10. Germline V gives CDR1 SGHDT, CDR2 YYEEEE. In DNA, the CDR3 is TGTGCCAGCAGCAACTGGGACAGAGCACCCAATCAGCCCCAGCATTTT. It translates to CASSNWDRAPNQPQHF.

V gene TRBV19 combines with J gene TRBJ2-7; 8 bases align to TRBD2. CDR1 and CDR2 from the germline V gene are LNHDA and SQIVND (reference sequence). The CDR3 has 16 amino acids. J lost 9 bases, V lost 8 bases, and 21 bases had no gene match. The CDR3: CASRAVAGIHRDGQYF. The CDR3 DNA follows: TGTGCCAGTCGAGCGGTAGCGGGAATTCACCGGGATGGGCAGTACTTC. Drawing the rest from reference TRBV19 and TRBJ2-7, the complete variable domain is DGGITQSPKYLFRKEGQNVTLSCEQNLNHDAMYWYRQDPGQGLRLIYYSQIVNDFQKGDIAEGYSVSREKKESFPLTVTSAQKNPTAFYLCASRAVAGIHRDGQYFGPGTRLTVT.

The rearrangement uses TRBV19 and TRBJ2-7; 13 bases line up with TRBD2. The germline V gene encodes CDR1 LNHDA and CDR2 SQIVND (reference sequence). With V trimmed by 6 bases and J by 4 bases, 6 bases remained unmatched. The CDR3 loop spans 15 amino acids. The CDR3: CASSRGTSGKYEQYF. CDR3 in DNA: TGTGCCAGTAGCAGGGGGACTAGCGGGAAGTACGAGCAGTACTTC. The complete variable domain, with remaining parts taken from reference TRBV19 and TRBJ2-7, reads DGGITQSPKYLFRKEGQNVTLSCEQNLNHDAMYWYRQDPGQGLRLIYYSQIVNDFQKGDIAEGYSVSREKKESFPLTVTSAQKNPTAFYLCASSRGTSGKYEQYFGPGTRLTVT.

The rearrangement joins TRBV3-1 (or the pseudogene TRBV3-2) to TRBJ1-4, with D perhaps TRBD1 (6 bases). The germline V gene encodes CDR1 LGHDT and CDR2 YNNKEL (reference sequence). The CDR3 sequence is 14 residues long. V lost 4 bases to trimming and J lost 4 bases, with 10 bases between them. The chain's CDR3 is CASSPRGFNEKLFF. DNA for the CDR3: TGTGCCAGCAGCCCGAGGGGGTTTAATGAAAAACTGTTTTTT.

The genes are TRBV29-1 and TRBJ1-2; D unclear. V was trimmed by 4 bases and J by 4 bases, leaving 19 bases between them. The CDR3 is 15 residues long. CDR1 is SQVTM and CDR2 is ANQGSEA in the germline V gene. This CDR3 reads CSVVPSGLSGYGYTF. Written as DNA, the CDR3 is TGCAGCGTTGTACCCTCTGGATTGAGCGGCTATGGCTACACCTTC.

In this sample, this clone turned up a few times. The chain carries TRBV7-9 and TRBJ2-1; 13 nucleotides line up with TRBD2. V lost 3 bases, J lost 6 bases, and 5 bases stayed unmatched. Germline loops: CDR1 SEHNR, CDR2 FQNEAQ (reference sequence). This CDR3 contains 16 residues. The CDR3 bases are TGTGCCAGCAGCTTCCCCCGGACTAGCGGGAGCAATGAGCAGTTCTTC. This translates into CASSFPRTSGSNEQFF.

CDR3: CASTMMGRGTDTQYF. CDR3 in DNA: TGTGCCAGTACCATGATGGGCAGGGGCACAGATACGCAGTATTTT. The chain employs TRBV19 and TRBJ2-3; D is possibly TRBD1 (5 bases). The CDR3 is made up of 15 amino acids. V lost 7 bases, J lost 1 base, and 15 bases lay in between. Germline V gene lookup returns CDR1 LNHDA and CDR2 SQIVND (reference sequence). The variable domain in full, with the rest retrieved from reference TRBV19 and TRBJ2-3, is DGGITQSPKYLFRKEGQNVTLSCEQNLNHDAMYWYRQDPGQGLRLIYYSQIVNDFQKGDIAEGYSVSREKKESFPLTVTSAQKNPTAFYLCASTMMGRGTDTQYFGPGTRLTVL.

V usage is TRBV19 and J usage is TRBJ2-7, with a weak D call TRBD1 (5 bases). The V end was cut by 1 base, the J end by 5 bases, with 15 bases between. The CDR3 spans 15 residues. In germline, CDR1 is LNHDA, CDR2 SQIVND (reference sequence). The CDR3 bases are TGTGCCAGTAGTATAGCGGCCACAATAGGGGACGAGCAGTACTTC. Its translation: CASSIAATIGDEQYF. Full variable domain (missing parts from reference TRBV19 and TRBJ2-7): DGGITQSPKYLFRKEGQNVTLSCEQNLNHDAMYWYRQDPGQGLRLIYYSQIVNDFQKGDIAEGYSVSREKKESFPLTVTSAQKNPTAFYLCASSIAATIGDEQYFGPGTRLTVT.